This record looks at one T cell receptor beta chain sequence and its context. The data are from a study of blood T cell repertoires in COVID-19. Overall study context: Sites across the United States, Italy and Spain contributed samples from acute and convalescent COVID-19. T cells, B-cell-depleted T cells, or PBMCs provided the cDNA or gDNA that served as material.

Trimming removed 5 bases from V and 2 bases from J; junction bases left unmatched: 5. Germline loops: CDR1 SGHTA, CDR2 FQGNSA. The CDR3 is 14 residues long. In the original workflow: Reference gene primer amplification gave estimated nucleated cell counts. Here immunoSEQ multiplex PCR was the method, and the copy in TCRdb shows in-frame clones only, minus some. Clone size and the V and J calls come from that table; the DNA yielded D and trimming. Here the sample spans about 210,000 clones, 88% being singletons. The TCR was taken from a man in his 70s with acute or convalescent COVID-19. The chain combines TRBV7-2 with TRBJ2-5; TRBD1 matches 7 bases. Sequencing was performed on peripheral blood. Here the CDR3 reads CASSPDRAQETQYF. The CDR3 DNA is TGTGCCAGCAGCCCCGACAGGGCTCAAGAGACCCAGTACTTC.